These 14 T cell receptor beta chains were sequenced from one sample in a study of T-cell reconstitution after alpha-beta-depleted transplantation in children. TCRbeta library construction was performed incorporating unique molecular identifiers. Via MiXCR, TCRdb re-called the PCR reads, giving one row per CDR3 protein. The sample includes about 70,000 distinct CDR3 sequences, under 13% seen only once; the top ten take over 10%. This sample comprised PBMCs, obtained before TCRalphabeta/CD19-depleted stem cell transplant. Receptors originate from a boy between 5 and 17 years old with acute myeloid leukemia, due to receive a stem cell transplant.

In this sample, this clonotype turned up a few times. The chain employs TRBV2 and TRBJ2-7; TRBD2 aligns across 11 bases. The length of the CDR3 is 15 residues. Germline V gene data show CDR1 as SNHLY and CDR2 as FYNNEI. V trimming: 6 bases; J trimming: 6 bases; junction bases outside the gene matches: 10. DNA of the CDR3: TGTGCCAGCAGCGCCTTAGCGGGAGGGCCTGTCGAGCAGTACTTC. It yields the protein CASSALAGGPVEQYF.

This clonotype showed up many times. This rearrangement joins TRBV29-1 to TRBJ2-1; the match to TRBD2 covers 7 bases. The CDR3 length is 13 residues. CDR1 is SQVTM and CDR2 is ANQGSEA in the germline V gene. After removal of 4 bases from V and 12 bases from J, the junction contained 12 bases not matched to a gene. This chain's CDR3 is CSVGREAPQGQFF. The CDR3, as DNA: TGCAGCGTTGGCCGGGAGGCGCCCCAGGGGCAGTTCTTC.

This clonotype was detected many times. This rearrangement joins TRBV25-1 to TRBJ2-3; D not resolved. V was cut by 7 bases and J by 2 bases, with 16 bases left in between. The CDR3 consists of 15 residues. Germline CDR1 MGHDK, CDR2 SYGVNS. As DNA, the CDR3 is TGTGCCAGCACCCCAGAAGTTGCGGACACAGATACGCAGTATTTT. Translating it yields CASTPEVADTDTQYF.

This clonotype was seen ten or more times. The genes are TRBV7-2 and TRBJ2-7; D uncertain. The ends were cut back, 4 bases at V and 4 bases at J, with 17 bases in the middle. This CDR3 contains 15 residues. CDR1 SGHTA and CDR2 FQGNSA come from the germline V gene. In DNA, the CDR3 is TGTGCCAGCAGCTCCAGCTTCCGTTCCACGTACGAGCAGTACTTC. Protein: CASSSSFRSTYEQYF.

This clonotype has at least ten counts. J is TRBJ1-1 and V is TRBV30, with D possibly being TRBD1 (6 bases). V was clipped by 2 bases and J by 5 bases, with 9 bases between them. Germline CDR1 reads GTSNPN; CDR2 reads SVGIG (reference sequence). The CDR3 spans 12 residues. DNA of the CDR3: TGTGCCTGGAGTAGGGGGGAAACTGAAGCTTTCTTT. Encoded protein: CAWSRGETEAFF.

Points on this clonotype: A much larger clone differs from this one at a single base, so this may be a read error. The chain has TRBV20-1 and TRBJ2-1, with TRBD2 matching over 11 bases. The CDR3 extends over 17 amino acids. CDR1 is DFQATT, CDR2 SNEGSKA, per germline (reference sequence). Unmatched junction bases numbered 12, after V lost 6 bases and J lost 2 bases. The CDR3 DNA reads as TGCAGTGCCAGACTAGCGGGGTGGCCTAGCCCCTACAATGAGCAGTTCTTC. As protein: CSARLAGWPSPYNEQFF.

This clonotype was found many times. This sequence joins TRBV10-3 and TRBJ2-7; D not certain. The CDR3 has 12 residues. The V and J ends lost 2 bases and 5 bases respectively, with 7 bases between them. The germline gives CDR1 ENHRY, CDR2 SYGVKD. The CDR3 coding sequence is TGTGCCATCAGTGAGGAAGGCGACGAGCAGTACTTC. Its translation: CAISEEGDEQYF.

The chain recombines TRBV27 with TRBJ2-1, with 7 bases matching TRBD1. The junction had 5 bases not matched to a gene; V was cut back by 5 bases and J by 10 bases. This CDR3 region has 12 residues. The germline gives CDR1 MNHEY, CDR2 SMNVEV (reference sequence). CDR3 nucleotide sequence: TGTGCCAGCAGTGAACCGGGACAGGAGCAGTTCTTC. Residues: CASSEPGQEQFF.

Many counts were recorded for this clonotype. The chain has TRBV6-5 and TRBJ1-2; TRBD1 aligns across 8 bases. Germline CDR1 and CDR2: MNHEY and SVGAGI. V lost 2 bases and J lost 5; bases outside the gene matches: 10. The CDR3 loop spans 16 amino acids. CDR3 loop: CASSYPGAGGRYGYTF. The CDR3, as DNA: TGTGCCAGCAGTTACCCGGGAGCAGGGGGCCGGTATGGCTACACCTTC.

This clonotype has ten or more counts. The CDR3 DNA reads as TGTGCCAGCAGCCAAGTTCTCTCCGTCGGGGGAGCTAGCGACAATGAGCAGTTCTTC. Protein: CASSQVLSVGGASDNEQFF. The chain employs TRBV4-2 and TRBJ2-1; D is perhaps TRBD2 (6 bases). The ends were cut back, 1 base at V and 5 bases at J, with 24 bases in the middle. The CDR3 spans 19 residues. Looked up from germline, CDR1 is LGHNA and CDR2 is YNFKEQ.

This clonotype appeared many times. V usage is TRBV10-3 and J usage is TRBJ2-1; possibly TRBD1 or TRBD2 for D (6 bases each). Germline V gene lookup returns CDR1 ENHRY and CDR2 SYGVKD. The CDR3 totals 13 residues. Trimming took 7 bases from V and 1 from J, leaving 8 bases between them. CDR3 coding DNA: TGTGCCATCAAAGGGGGGTCCTACAATGAGCAGTTCTTC. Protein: CAIKGGSYNEQFF.

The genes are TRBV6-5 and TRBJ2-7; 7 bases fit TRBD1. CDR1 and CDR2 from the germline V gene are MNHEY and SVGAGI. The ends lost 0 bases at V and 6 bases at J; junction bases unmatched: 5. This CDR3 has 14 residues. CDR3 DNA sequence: TGTGCCAGCAGTTACTCGATTCCAGGGGGCGAGCAGTACTTC. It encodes CASSYSIPGGEQYF.

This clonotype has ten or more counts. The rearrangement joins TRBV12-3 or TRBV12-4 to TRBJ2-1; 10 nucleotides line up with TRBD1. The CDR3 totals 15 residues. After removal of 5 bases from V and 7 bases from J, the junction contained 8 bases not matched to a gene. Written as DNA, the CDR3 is TGTGCCAGCAGTCTTGACAGGGGGCAAGGGAATGAGCAGTTCTTC. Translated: CASSLDRGQGNEQFF.

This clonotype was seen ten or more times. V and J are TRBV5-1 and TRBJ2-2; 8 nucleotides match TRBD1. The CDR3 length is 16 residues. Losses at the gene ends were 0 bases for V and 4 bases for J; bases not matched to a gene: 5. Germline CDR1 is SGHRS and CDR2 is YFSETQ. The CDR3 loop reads CASSLDGQGGTGELFF. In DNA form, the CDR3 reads TGCGCCAGCAGCTTGGATGGACAGGGTGGCACCGGGGAGCTGTTTTTT.